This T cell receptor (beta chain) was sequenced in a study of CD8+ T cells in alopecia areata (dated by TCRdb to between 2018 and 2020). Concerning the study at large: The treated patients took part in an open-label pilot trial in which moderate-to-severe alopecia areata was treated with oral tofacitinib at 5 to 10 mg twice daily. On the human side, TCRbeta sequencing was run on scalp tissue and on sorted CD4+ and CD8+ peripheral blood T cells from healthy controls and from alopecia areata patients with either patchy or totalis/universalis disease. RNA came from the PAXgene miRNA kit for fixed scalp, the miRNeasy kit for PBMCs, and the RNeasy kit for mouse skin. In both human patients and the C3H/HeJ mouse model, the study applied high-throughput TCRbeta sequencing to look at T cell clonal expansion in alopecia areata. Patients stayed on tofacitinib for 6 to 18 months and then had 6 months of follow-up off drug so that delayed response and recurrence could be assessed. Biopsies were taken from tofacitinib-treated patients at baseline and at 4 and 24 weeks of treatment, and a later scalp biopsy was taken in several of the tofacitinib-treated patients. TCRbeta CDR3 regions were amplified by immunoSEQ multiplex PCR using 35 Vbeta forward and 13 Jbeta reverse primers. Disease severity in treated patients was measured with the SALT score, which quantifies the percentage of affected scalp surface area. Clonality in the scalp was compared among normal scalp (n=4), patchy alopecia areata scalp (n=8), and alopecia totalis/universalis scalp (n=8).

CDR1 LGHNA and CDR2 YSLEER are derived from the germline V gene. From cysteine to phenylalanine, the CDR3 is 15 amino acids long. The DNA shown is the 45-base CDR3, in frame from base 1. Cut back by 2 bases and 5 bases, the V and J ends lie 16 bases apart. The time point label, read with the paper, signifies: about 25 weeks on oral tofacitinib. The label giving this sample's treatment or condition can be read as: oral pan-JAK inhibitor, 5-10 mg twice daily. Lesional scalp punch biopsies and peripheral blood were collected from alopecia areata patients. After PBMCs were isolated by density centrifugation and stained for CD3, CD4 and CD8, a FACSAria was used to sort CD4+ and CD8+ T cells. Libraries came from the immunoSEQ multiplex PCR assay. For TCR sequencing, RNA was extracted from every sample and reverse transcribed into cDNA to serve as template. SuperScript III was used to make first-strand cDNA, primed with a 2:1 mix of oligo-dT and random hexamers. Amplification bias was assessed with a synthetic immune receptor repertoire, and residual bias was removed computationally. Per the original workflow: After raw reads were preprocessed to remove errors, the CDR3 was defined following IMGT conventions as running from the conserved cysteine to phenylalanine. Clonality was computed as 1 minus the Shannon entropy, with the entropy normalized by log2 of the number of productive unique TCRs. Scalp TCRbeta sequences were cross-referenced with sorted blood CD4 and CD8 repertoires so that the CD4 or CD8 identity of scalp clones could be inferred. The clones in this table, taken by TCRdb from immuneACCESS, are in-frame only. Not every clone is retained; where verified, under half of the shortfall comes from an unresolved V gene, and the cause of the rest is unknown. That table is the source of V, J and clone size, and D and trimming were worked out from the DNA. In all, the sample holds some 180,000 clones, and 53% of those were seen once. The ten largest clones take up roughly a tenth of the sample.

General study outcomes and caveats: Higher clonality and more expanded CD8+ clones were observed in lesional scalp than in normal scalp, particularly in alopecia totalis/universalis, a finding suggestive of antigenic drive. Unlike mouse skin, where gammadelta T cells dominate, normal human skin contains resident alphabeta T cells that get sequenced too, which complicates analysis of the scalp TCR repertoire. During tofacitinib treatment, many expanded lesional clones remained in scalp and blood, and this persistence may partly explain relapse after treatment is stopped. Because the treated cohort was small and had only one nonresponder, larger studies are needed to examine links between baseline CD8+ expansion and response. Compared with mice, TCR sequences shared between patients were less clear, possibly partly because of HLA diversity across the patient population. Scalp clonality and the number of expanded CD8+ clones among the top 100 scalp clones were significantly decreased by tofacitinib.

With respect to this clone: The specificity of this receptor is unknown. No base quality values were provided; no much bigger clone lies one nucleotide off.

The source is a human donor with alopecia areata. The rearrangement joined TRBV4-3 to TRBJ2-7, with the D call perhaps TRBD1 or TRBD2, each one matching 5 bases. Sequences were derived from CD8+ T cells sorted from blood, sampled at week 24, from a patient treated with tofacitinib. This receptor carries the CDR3 CASSQSSGRQDEQYF. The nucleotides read TGCGCCAGCAGCCAATCATCGGGACGGCAAGACGAGCAGTACTTC.